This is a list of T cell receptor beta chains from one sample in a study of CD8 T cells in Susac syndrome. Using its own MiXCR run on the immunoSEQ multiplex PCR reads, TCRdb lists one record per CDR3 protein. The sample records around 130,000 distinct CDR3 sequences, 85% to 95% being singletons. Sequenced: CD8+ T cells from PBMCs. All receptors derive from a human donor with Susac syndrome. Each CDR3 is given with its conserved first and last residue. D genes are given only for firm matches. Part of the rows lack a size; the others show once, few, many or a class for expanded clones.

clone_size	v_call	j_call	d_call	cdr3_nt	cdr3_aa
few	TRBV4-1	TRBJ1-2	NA	TGCGCCAGCAGCCAAGATTCCCCGAGAGGAAATGGCTACACCTTC	CASSQDSPRGNGYTF
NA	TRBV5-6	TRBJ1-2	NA	TGTGCCAGCAGCCCCAGGGGATCTGCCTATGGCTACACCTTC	CASSPRGSAYGYTF
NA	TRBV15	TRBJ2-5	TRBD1	TGTGCCACCAGCAGAGCCCAGGGGGAAGAGACCCAGTACTTC	CATSRAQGEETQYF
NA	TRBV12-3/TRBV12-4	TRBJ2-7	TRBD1	TGTGCCAGCAGTCAAGGACAGGGGGCCATCCACGAGCAGTACTTC	CASSQGQGAIHEQYF
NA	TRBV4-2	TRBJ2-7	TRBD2	TGTGCCAGCAGCAGGGGCGGGGGGGCTCAGGAGCAGTACTTC	CASSRGGGAQEQYF
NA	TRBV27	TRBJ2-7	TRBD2	TGTGCCAGCAGTTTATCGGGGACTAACTCCTACGAGCAGTACTTC	CASSLSGTNSYEQYF
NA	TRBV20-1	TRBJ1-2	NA	TGCAGTGCTAGAGATCGGACAGTCTATGGCTACACCTTC	CSARDRTVYGYTF
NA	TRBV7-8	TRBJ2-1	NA	TGTGCCAGCAGCTTAGCAGCGCGACCCCTGGGGGGTAGCCGTAGCAATGAGCAGTTCTTC	CASSLAARPLGGSRSNEQFF
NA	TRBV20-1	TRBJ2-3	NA	TGCAGTGCTAGAAGGCGGGGCTACCGAGTTGATACGCAGTATTTT	CSARRRGYRVDTQYF
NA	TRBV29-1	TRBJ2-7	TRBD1	TGCAGCGTTGAAACCACAGGGGGTGACTACGAGCAGTACTTC	CSVETTGGDYEQYF
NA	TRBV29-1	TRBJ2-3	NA	TGCAGCGTTGGCGATAGCGGAAGCACAGATACGCAGTATTTT	CSVGDSGSTDTQYF
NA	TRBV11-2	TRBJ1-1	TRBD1	TGTGCCAGCAGCTTAGGGGACAGGACGAACACTGAAGCTTTCTTT	CASSLGDRTNTEAFF
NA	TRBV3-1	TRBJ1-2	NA	TGTGCCAGCAGCCAAGATGACGCCTCCTACGGCTACACCTTC	CASSQDDASYGYTF
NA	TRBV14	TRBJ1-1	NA	TGTGCCAGCAGCCTTGTGACAGGGAACACTGAAGCTTTCTTT	CASSLVTGNTEAFF
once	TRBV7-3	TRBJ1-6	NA	TGTGCCAGCAGCTTATCCTCCGGGTATGGGTCACCCCTCCACTTT	CASSLSSGYGSPLHF
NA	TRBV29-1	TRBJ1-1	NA	TGCAGCGTTGTATGGAGAACTGAAGCTTTCTTT	CSVVWRTEAFF
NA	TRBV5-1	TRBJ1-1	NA	TGCGCCAGCAGCCTCCCGAGTATAGGGAACACTGAAGCTTTCTTT	CASSLPSIGNTEAFF
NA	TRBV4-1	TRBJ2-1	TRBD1	TGCGCCAGCAGCCACGTTGACAGGGATGAGCAGTTCTTC	CASSHVDRDEQFF
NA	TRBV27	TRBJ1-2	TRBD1	TGTGCCAGCAGAACACCAGGGGGCTATGGCTACACCTTC	CASRTPGGYGYTF
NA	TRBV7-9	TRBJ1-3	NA	TGTGCCAGCTGGGGTTCCCCTGGAAACACCATATATTTT	CASWGSPGNTIYF
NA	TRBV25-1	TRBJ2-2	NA	TGTGCCAGCAGTGGGGACGGGAGCCACACCGGGGAGCTGTTTTTT	CASSGDGSHTGELFF
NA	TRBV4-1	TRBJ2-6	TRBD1	TGCGCCAGCAGCCAAGAAGGCGGGACAGGGGGTTCGGGGGCCAACGTCCTGACTTTC	CASSQEGGTGGSGANVLTF
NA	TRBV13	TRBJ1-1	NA	TGTGCCAGCAGTTCCCCTGGGGGCCTAGCTCGGAACACTGAAGCTTTCTTT	CASSSPGGLARNTEAFF
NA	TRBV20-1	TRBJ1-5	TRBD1	TGCAGTGCTAGCAGGGGGCGTCAGCCCCAGCATTTT	CSASRGRQPQHF
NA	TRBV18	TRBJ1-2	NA	TGTGCCAGCTCACCACCTGCCGGGGCTAACTATGGCTACACCTTC	CASSPPAGANYGYTF
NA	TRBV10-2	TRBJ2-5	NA	TGCGCCAGCAGCCAGACAGGTAGTGGAGAGACCCAGTACTTC	CASSQTGSGETQYF
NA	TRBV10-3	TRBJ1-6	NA	TGTGCCATCAGTGAACCCGGGCAGGGCCATAATTCACCCCTCCACTTT	CAISEPGQGHNSPLHF
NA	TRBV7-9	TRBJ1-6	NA	TGTGCCAGCAGCCCGGTGCAGGGGAATTCACCCCTCCACTTT	CASSPVQGNSPLHF
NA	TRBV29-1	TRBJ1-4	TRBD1	TGCAGCGCCCATCCTGGACAGGGCTCCCCCGAACTGTTTTTT	CSAHPGQGSPELFF